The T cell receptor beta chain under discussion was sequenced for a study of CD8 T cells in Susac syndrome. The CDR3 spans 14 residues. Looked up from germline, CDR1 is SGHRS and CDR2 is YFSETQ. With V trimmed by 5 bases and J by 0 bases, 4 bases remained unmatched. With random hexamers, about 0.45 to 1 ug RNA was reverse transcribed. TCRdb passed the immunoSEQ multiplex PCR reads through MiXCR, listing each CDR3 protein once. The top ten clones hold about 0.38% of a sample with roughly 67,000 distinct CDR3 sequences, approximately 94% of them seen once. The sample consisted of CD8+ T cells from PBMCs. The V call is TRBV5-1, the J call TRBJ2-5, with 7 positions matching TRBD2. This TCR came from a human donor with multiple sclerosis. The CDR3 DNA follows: TGCGCCAGCAGGTACCGGGGGGACCAAGAGACCCAGTACTTC. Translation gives CASRYRGDQETQYF.